A selection of T cell receptor beta chains follows, all from one sample in a study of T cells in narcolepsy. The data were produced by immunoSEQ multiplex PCR, yet TCRdb's version contains in-frame clones alone and is incomplete. In the table there are about 33,000 clones, around 80% of which are singletons. Sequencing was carried out using CD45RA- memory CD4+ T cells from PBMCs. Receptor source: a human donor with narcolepsy. Each CDR3 is given with its conserved first and last residue. The D gene is left open where the match is weak. Expanded clones are given a class, and other clones once, few, many or no size at all.

v_gene: TRBV7-3; abundance: .; j_gene: TRBJ1-1; d_gene: .; len: 13; CDR3aa: CASSLNNRVGAFF; CDR3nt: TGTGCCAGCAGCCTTAATAACAGGGTAGGGGCTTTCTTT
v_gene: TRBV5-1; abundance: .; j_gene: TRBJ2-5; d_gene: .; len: 14; CDR3aa: CASSPSGVEETQYF; CDR3nt: TGCGCCAGCAGCCCCTCAGGGGTTGAAGAGACCCAGTACTTC
v_gene: TRBV15; abundance: once; j_gene: TRBJ2-6; d_gene: .; len: 16; CDR3aa: CATSRGPIPGANVLTF; CDR3nt: TGTGCCACCAGCAGAGGACCGATCCCTGGGGCCAACGTCCTGACTTTC
v_gene: TRBV19; abundance: .; j_gene: TRBJ1-4; d_gene: TRBD1; len: 16; CDR3aa: CASSTQGAQRREKLFF; CDR3nt: TGTGCCAGTAGTACACAGGGGGCGCAGCGTCGTGAAAAACTGTTTTTT
v_gene: TRBV6-6; abundance: .; j_gene: TRBJ1-2; d_gene: .; len: 14; CDR3aa: CASSYSRGVYGYTF; CDR3nt: TGTGCCAGCAGTTACTCGAGGGGCGTCTATGGCTACACCTTC
v_gene: TRBV5-4; abundance: .; j_gene: TRBJ1-6; d_gene: .; len: 13; CDR3aa: CASRSSYNSPLHF; CDR3nt: TGTGCCTCCCGGAGCTCCTATAATTCACCCCTCCACTTT
v_gene: TRBV7-9; abundance: .; j_gene: TRBJ2-2; d_gene: .; len: 14; CDR3aa: CASSFRRVGGELFF; CDR3nt: TGTGCCAGCAGCTTTCGCAGGGTCGGCGGGGAGCTGTTTTTT
v_gene: TRBV2; abundance: .; j_gene: TRBJ2-3; d_gene: .; len: 11; CDR3aa: CASSTTDTQYF; CDR3nt: TGTGCCAGCAGTACCACAGATACGCAGTATTTT
v_gene: TRBV4-1; abundance: .; j_gene: TRBJ2-7; d_gene: .; len: 15; CDR3aa: CASSQDPDSTYEQYF; CDR3nt: TGCGCCAGCAGCCAAGACCCGGACAGTACTTACGAGCAGTACTTC
v_gene: TRBV5-1; abundance: .; j_gene: TRBJ2-2; d_gene: TRBD1; len: 14; CDR3aa: CASSLQGYTGELFF; CDR3nt: TGCGCCAGCAGCTTACAGGGGTACACCGGGGAGCTGTTTTTT
v_gene: TRBV29-1; abundance: once; j_gene: TRBJ1-1; d_gene: .; len: 15; CDR3aa: CSVEGGAGANTEAFF; CDR3nt: TGCAGCGTTGAAGGCGGGGCAGGGGCGAACACTGAAGCTTTCTTT
v_gene: TRBV6-5; abundance: .; j_gene: TRBJ1-1; d_gene: .; len: 11; CDR3aa: CASSYDTEAFF; CDR3nt: TGTGCCAGCAGTTATGACACTGAAGCTTTCTTT
v_gene: TRBV28; abundance: .; j_gene: TRBJ1-1; d_gene: TRBD1; len: 15; CDR3aa: CAARTGGGANTEAFF; CDR3nt: TGTGCCGCGAGGACAGGGGGTGGTGCGAACACTGAAGCTTTCTTT
v_gene: TRBV2; abundance: .; j_gene: TRBJ2-1; d_gene: TRBD2; len: 15; CDR3aa: CASLAGGPLNGEQFF; CDR3nt: TGTGCCAGCTTAGCGGGGGGGCCCCTTAACGGTGAGCAGTTCTTC
v_gene: TRBV29-1; abundance: .; j_gene: TRBJ2-5; d_gene: .; len: 13; CDR3aa: CSVQQGGDGTQYF; CDR3nt: TGCAGCGTACAACAGGGGGGGGACGGGACCCAGTACTTC
v_gene: TRBV5-1; abundance: .; j_gene: TRBJ1-2; d_gene: TRBD1; len: 16; CDR3aa: CASSSTGTGGFYGYTF; CDR3nt: TGCGCCAGCAGCTCGACCGGGACAGGGGGTTTCTATGGCTACACCTTC
v_gene: TRBV5-1; abundance: .; j_gene: TRBJ2-3; d_gene: TRBD1; len: 16; CDR3aa: CASSPGTAGSADTQYF; CDR3nt: TGCGCCAGCAGCCCTGGGACAGCTGGGTCAGCAGATACGCAGTATTTT
v_gene: TRBV7-2; abundance: few; j_gene: TRBJ2-5; d_gene: TRBD2; len: 15; CDR3aa: CASSLAGTSIETQYF; CDR3nt: TGTGCCAGCAGCTTAGCCGGGACTAGCATAGAGACCCAGTACTTC
v_gene: TRBV21-1; abundance: few; j_gene: TRBJ1-5; d_gene: .; len: 18; CDR3aa: CASSPQGQGGYSNQPQHF; CDR3nt: TGTGCCAGCAGCCCCCAGGGACAGGGAGGATATAGCAATCAGCCCCAGCATTTT
v_gene: TRBV30; abundance: .; j_gene: TRBJ1-6; d_gene: TRBD1; len: 14; CDR3aa: CAWRRDRGSSPLHF; CDR3nt: TGTGCCTGGAGGCGGGACAGGGGGTCTTCACCCCTCCACTTT
v_gene: TRBV5-1; abundance: .; j_gene: TRBJ2-7; d_gene: .; len: 14; CDR3aa: CASSTQTGPYEQYF; CDR3nt: TGCGCCAGCAGCACCCAGACAGGCCCCTACGAGCAGTACTTC
v_gene: TRBV6-1; abundance: .; j_gene: TRBJ1-2; d_gene: .; len: 14; CDR3aa: CASSPAGSSHGYTF; CDR3nt: TGTGCCAGCAGCCCCGCGGGGTCCTCCCATGGCTACACCTTC
v_gene: TRBV29-1; abundance: few; j_gene: TRBJ1-4; d_gene: .; len: 12; CDR3aa: CSVAGFDEKLFF; CDR3nt: TGCAGCGTTGCAGGGTTTGATGAAAAACTGTTTTTT
v_gene: TRBV7-9; abundance: .; j_gene: TRBJ2-5; d_gene: .; len: 14; CDR3aa: CASSFWTEQETQYF; CDR3nt: TGTGCCAGCAGCTTTTGGACTGAACAAGAGACCCAGTACTTC
v_gene: TRBV5-6; abundance: .; j_gene: TRBJ2-2; d_gene: TRBD1; len: 15; CDR3aa: CASSWGQGRTGELFF; CDR3nt: TGTGCCAGCAGCTGGGGACAGGGGCGCACCGGGGAGCTGTTTTTT
v_gene: TRBV19; abundance: .; j_gene: TRBJ2-1; d_gene: .; len: 15; CDR3aa: CASTIGGSSYNEQFF; CDR3nt: TGTGCCAGTACTATCGGGGGCAGCTCCTACAATGAGCAGTTCTTC
v_gene: TRBV15; abundance: .; j_gene: TRBJ2-7; d_gene: .; len: 16; CDR3aa: CATSRDFLSSSYEQYF; CDR3nt: TGTGCCACCAGCAGAGATTTCCTCTCGAGCTCCTACGAGCAGTACTTC
v_gene: TRBV5-4; abundance: once; j_gene: TRBJ2-1; d_gene: TRBD1; len: 15; CDR3aa: CASSLGRGRYNEQFF; CDR3nt: TGTGCCAGCAGCTTGGGAAGGGGGCGCTACAATGAGCAGTTCTTC
v_gene: TRBV28; abundance: .; j_gene: TRBJ1-4; d_gene: TRBD1; len: 14; CDR3aa: CASSLSGGGEKLFF; CDR3nt: TGTGCCAGCAGTCTCTCAGGGGGGGGTGAAAAACTGTTTTTT
v_gene: TRBV27; abundance: once; j_gene: TRBJ2-3; d_gene: TRBD1; len: 14; CDR3aa: CASRLDRGTDTQYF; CDR3nt: TGTGCCAGCAGGTTGGACAGGGGGACAGATACGCAGTATTTT
v_gene: TRBV28; abundance: .; j_gene: TRBJ1-2; d_gene: .; len: 11; CDR3aa: CASSWRSGYTF; CDR3nt: TGTGCCAGCAGTTGGAGGAGCGGCTACACCTTC
v_gene: TRBV9; abundance: .; j_gene: TRBJ1-5; d_gene: .; len: 14; CDR3aa: CASSGAGVDQPQHF; CDR3nt: TGTGCCAGCAGCGGGGCAGGGGTAGATCAGCCCCAGCATTTT
v_gene: TRBV11-2; abundance: .; j_gene: TRBJ2-1; d_gene: TRBD2; len: 15; CDR3aa: CASSATSGVWNEQFF; CDR3nt: TGTGCCAGCAGCGCGACTAGCGGGGTTTGGAATGAGCAGTTCTTC
v_gene: TRBV19; abundance: .; j_gene: TRBJ2-2; d_gene: .; len: 16; CDR3aa: CGRPVVSWFIRGELFF; CDR3nt: TGTGGCAGACCAGTAGTAAGTTGGTTCATCCGCGGGGAGCTGTTTTTT
v_gene: TRBV18; abundance: .; j_gene: TRBJ2-3; d_gene: TRBD2; len: 15; CDR3aa: CASSPQTSGVGTQYF; CDR3nt: TGTGCCAGCTCACCACAGACTAGCGGGGTCGGTACGCAGTATTTT
v_gene: TRBV7-6; abundance: .; j_gene: TRBJ2-7; d_gene: TRBD1; len: 14; CDR3aa: CASSLRQGSGEQYF; CDR3nt: TGTGCCAGCAGCCTTAGACAGGGATCAGGCGAGCAGTACTTC
v_gene: TRBV28; abundance: .; j_gene: TRBJ1-5; d_gene: TRBD1; len: 13; CDR3aa: CASTRDSKQPQHF; CDR3nt: TGTGCCAGCACCCGGGACAGCAAACAGCCCCAGCATTTT
v_gene: TRBV6-6; abundance: .; j_gene: TRBJ1-2; d_gene: .; len: 14; CDR3aa: CASVVQTANYGYTF; CDR3nt: TGTGCCAGCGTGGTCCAGACAGCTAACTATGGCTACACCTTC
v_gene: TRBV2; abundance: .; j_gene: TRBJ1-5; d_gene: .; len: 15; CDR3aa: CASSVLDSPNQPQHF; CDR3nt: TGTGCCAGCAGTGTCTTGGACAGCCCTAATCAGCCCCAGCATTTT
v_gene: TRBV15; abundance: .; j_gene: TRBJ2-5; d_gene: .; len: 18; CDR3aa: CATSRDLLRLAEQETQYF; CDR3nt: TGTGCCACCAGCAGAGATCTCCTGCGACTGGCGGAACAAGAGACCCAGTACTTC
v_gene: TRBV6-5; abundance: .; j_gene: TRBJ1-1; d_gene: .; len: 15; CDR3aa: CASNPRGQGNTEAFF; CDR3nt: TGTGCCAGCAACCCCCGGGGGCAGGGGAACACTGAAGCTTTCTTT
v_gene: TRBV11-2; abundance: .; j_gene: TRBJ1-1; d_gene: .; len: 17; CDR3aa: CASSLVSPGSLGTEAFF; CDR3nt: TGTGCCAGCAGCTTAGTCTCCCCAGGGAGTCTAGGGACTGAAGCTTTCTTT
v_gene: TRBV30; abundance: few; j_gene: TRBJ2-2; d_gene: .; len: 12; CDR3aa: CAWSVHTGELFF; CDR3nt: TGTGCCTGGAGTGTACACACCGGGGAGCTGTTTTTT
v_gene: TRBV10-2; abundance: .; j_gene: TRBJ1-5; d_gene: .; len: 14; CDR3aa: CASSDSPGGQPQHF; CDR3nt: TGCGCCAGCAGTGACAGCCCGGGTGGTCAGCCCCAGCATTTT
v_gene: TRBV18; abundance: .; j_gene: TRBJ1-2; d_gene: TRBD1; len: 15; CDR3aa: CASSPEQGVNYGYTF; CDR3nt: TGTGCCAGCTCACCGGAACAGGGGGTTAACTATGGCTACACCTTC
v_gene: TRBV19; abundance: .; j_gene: TRBJ1-2; d_gene: .; len: 13; CDR3aa: CASRRTRNYGYTF; CDR3nt: TGTGCCAGTAGACGGACGCGGAACTATGGCTACACCTTC
v_gene: TRBV27; abundance: .; j_gene: TRBJ1-2; d_gene: .; len: 15; CDR3aa: CASSPLRGALYGYTF; CDR3nt: TGTGCCAGCAGTCCCTTGCGGGGCGCGCTCTATGGCTACACCTTC
v_gene: TRBV10-3; abundance: once; j_gene: TRBJ2-5; d_gene: .; len: 13; CDR3aa: CASSSLGQETQYF; CDR3nt: TGTGCCAGCAGCTCGCTAGGCCAAGAGACCCAGTACTTC
v_gene: TRBV5-8; abundance: .; j_gene: TRBJ1-2; d_gene: .; len: 14; CDR3aa: CASSLRDLSYGYTF; CDR3nt: TGTGCCAGCAGCTTACGAGACCTTAGCTATGGCTACACCTTC
v_gene: TRBV2; abundance: .; j_gene: TRBJ1-3; d_gene: .; len: 15; CDR3aa: CASSELGIRGNTIYF; CDR3nt: TGTGCCAGCAGTGAATTGGGGATCCGGGGAAACACCATATATTTT
v_gene: TRBV21-1; abundance: .; j_gene: TRBJ2-7; d_gene: .; len: 16; CDR3aa: CASRYSIATRLDEQYF; CDR3nt: TGTGCCAGCAGATATTCGATAGCTACACGTTTAGACGAGCAGTACTTC
v_gene: TRBV5-1; abundance: .; j_gene: TRBJ2-7; d_gene: .; len: 14; CDR3aa: CASSFGTPKMEQYF; CDR3nt: TGCGCCAGCAGCTTCGGGACACCTAAGATGGAGCAGTACTTC
v_gene: TRBV30; abundance: .; j_gene: TRBJ1-2; d_gene: .; len: 14; CDR3aa: CAWSATSNNYGYTF; CDR3nt: TGTGCCTGGAGTGCTACTTCAAACAACTATGGCTACACCTTC
v_gene: TRBV14; abundance: few; j_gene: TRBJ1-1; d_gene: .; len: 15; CDR3aa: CASSPDPQGRAEAFF; CDR3nt: TGTGCCAGCAGCCCAGACCCTCAGGGGAGGGCTGAAGCTTTCTTT
v_gene: TRBV7-3; abundance: .; j_gene: TRBJ2-7; d_gene: .; len: 12; CDR3aa: CASSTGVGEQYF; CDR3nt: TGTGCCAGCAGCACGGGGGTCGGCGAGCAGTACTTC
v_gene: TRBV19; abundance: .; j_gene: TRBJ1-6; d_gene: .; len: 15; CDR3aa: CATSRTNSYNSPLHF; CDR3nt: TGTGCCACCTCCCGAACCAACTCCTATAATTCACCCCTCCACTTT
v_gene: TRBV5-4; abundance: .; j_gene: TRBJ2-5; d_gene: TRBD2; len: 14; CDR3aa: CASSAGARQETQYF; CDR3nt: TGTGCCAGCAGCGCGGGAGCACGACAAGAGACCCAGTACTTC
v_gene: TRBV6-5; abundance: .; j_gene: TRBJ2-7; d_gene: .; len: 11; CDR3aa: CASNHGAEQYF; CDR3nt: TGTGCCAGCAACCACGGCGCCGAGCAGTACTTC
v_gene: TRBV5-1; abundance: few; j_gene: TRBJ2-5; d_gene: .; len: 15; CDR3aa: CASSFTGDGGETQYF; CDR3nt: TGCGCCAGCAGCTTTACGGGGGACGGCGGGGAGACCCAGTACTTC
v_gene: TRBV18; abundance: .; j_gene: TRBJ2-1; d_gene: TRBD1; len: 14; CDR3aa: CASSRGTVDNEQFF; CDR3nt: TGTGCCAGCTCACGGGGGACAGTCGACAATGAGCAGTTCTTC